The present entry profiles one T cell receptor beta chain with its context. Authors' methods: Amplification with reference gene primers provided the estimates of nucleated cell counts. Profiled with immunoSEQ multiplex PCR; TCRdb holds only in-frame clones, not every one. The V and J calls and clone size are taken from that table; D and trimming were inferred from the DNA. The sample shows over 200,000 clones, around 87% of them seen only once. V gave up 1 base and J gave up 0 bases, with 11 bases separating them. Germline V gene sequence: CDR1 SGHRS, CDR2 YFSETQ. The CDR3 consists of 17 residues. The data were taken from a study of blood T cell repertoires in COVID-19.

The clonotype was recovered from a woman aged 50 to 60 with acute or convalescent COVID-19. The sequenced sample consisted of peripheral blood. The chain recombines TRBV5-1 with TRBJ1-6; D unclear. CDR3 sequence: CASSLQTGSSYNSPLHF. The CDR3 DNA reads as TGCGCCAGCAGCTTGCAAACGGGGAGCTCCTATAATTCACCCCTCCACTTT.